The T cell receptor (beta chain) described here comes from a study of cytotoxic CD8 clonotypes in ibrutinib-treated CLL. Study summary: Overall, about 25 responses were partial and 2 complete; following median about 69 months, roughly 15 patients stayed remitted and about 12 progressed. Average yields of 255,043 productive templates and tens of thousands of productive rearrangements characterized the samples.

TCRdb's copy holds only in-frame clones and misses some; the assay was immunoSEQ multiplex PCR. The sample has around 310,000 clones, around four fifths seen once; the top ten hold 6.5% to 8.5%. Overall study results and limits: The clonality rise at ibrutinib response reflected private clonotype expansion. Patients had baseline clonality above age-matched healthy donors, and this clonality moved with circulating CD8+ T-cell counts.

The ends were cut back, 6 bases at V and 2 bases at J, with 13 bases in the middle. CDR3 size: 13 residues. Per germline, CDR1 SQVTM and CDR2 ANQGSEA. Remarks on this clone: Its antigen is currently unknown.

This chain connects TRBV29-1 to TRBJ1-1; D possibly corresponds to TRBD1 (6 bases). The clonotype comes from a human donor with chronic lymphocytic leukemia. The starting material was PBMCs, obtained before ibrutinib treatment. Here the CDR3 reads CSVAGTLNTEAFF. CDR3 bases: TGCAGCGTCGCCGGGACACTCAACACTGAAGCTTTCTTT.